The present entry profiles one TCR beta chain with its context. The antigen remains unidentified. This sample is drawn from a study of Ad26.COV2.S vaccination and SARS-CoV-2 variants. At the level of the study: Donor was in the COV1001 Ad26.COV2.S trial arm.

Study-wide points: Vaccinees displayed broader spike-specific TCR repertoires than placebo recipients.

The table came from immunoSEQ multiplex PCR; TCRdb's copy has only in-frame clones and leaves some out. This sample has about 680,000 clones, with about 89% found just once. Germline CDR1 is SGHTA and CDR2 is FQGNSA. The CDR3 runs to 15 residues. The V end was cut by 5 bases, the J end by 8 bases, with 19 bases between. Treatment given: about 20 received Ad26.COV2.S at low or high dose, single or two shots; 5 received placebo; per-sample allocation not given. Following the first vaccine or placebo injection, samples were taken on day 63. The donor's status was that of an adult aged 18-55 years in Boston.

The TCR was taken from a person aged 18 to 59 who received the Ad26.COV2.S COVID-19 vaccine or a placebo. V gene TRBV7-2 combines with J gene TRBJ2-1; TRBD2 might be the D (6 bases). Sequencing used peripheral blood, obtained in a trial of Ad26.COV2.S vaccine versus placebo. CDR3 region: CASSTSSVSSHEQFF. For the CDR3, the DNA is TGTGCCAGCAGCACGTCTAGCGTATCGTCCCATGAGCAGTTCTTC.